The 18 T cell receptor beta chains reported below all come from one sample, sequenced in a study of shared clonotypes between healthy human individuals. Clones were sequenced by immunoSEQ multiplex PCR, and TCRdb holds only the in-frame ones, with some missing. The sample has some 530,000 clones, more than 75% seen once. The source material was PBMCs. These receptors all come from a woman aged 40 to 50 in good health. Some clones in this sample may be carry-over from other donors' samples.

The J gene is TRBJ2-1, the V gene TRBV9, with 7 nucleotides matching TRBD2. Looked up from germline, CDR1 is SGDLS and CDR2 is YYNGEE. Losses at the gene ends were 2 bases for V and 9 bases for J; bases not matched to a gene: 14. This CDR3 is built from 16 residues. The CDR3 here is CASSVSGTFDTSEQFF. The CDR3 coding sequence is TGTGCCAGCAGCGTCAGCGGGACGTTCGATACAAGTGAGCAGTTCTTC. The variable domain in full, completed from reference TRBV9 and TRBJ2-1, reads DSGVTQTPKHLITATGQRVTLRCSPRSGDLSVYWYQQSLDQGLQFLIQYYNGEERAKGNILERFSAQQFPDLHSELNLSSLELGDSALYFCASSVSGTFDTSEQFFGPGTRLTVL.

V usage is TRBV5-6 and J usage is TRBJ1-2; 8 bases are a match to TRBD1. The J segment lost 6 bases and the V segment lost 4 bases, leaving 11 bases of the junction unmatched. The V gene's germline CDR1 is SGHDT and CDR2 YYEEEE. The CDR3 loop spans 15 amino acids. DNA of the CDR3: TGTGCCAGCAGCACATACGACAGGGGCAATAATGGCTACACCTTC. Translating gives CASSTYDRGNNGYTF.

The chain is built from TRBV5-1 and TRBJ2-3; the D gene is possibly TRBD1 (5 bases). The CDR3 loop spans 15 amino acids. V was clipped by 0 bases and J by 4 bases, with 12 bases between them. Germline CDR1 SGHRS, CDR2 YFSETQ. The CDR3 sequence is CASSLEGRAADTQYF. In nucleotides, the CDR3 is TGCGCCAGCAGCTTGGAGGGCAGGGCCGCAGATACGCAGTATTTT.

The genes are TRBV5-1 and TRBJ1-4, with D possibly matching TRBD1 (5 bases). CDR1 SGHRS and CDR2 YFSETQ come from the germline V gene. Trimming took 4 bases from V and 6 from J, leaving 16 bases between them. The CDR3 loop spans 15 amino acids. The CDR3 sequence: CASSPQGSGDEKLFF. The CDR3 DNA reads TGCGCCAGCAGCCCCCAGGGTTCCGGGGATGAAAAACTGTTTTTT.

A word on this clone: A much bigger clone sits one base away, suggesting this may be a read error. This sample includes further DNA sequences coding for the same CDR3. J is TRBJ1-1 and V is TRBV7-2; D is uncertain. The CDR3 runs 13 residues. CDR1 SGHTA and CDR2 FQGNSA come from the germline V gene. CDR3 nucleotide sequence: TGTGCCAGCGCGGGAACAGTGAATACTGAAGCTTTCTTT. This codes for CASAGTVNTEAFF.

The J gene is TRBJ2-7, the V gene TRBV20-1; 8 bases are a match to TRBD2. Germline V gives CDR1 DFQATT, CDR2 SNEGSKA (reference sequence). The J segment lost 7 bases and the V segment lost 5 bases, leaving 4 bases of the junction unmatched. There are 11 residues in the CDR3. The CDR3 here is CSAGRLAEQYF. CDR3 sequence (DNA): TGCAGTGCTGGGCGACTAGCGGAGCAGTACTTC.

V and J are TRBV15 and TRBJ2-2, with 7 positions matching TRBD1. CDR3 length: 14 amino acids. The ends lost 3 bases at V and 6 bases at J; junction bases unmatched: 4. CDR1 and CDR2 (germline): LNHNV, YYDKDF (reference sequence). CDR3: CATSRDRLAGELFF. CDR3 coding DNA: TGTGCCACCAGCAGGGACAGGCTCGCCGGGGAGCTGTTTTTT.

V usage is TRBV28 and J usage is TRBJ1-5, with a tentative D call TRBD1 (5 bases). The CDR3 totals 14 residues. Trimming shortened V by 8 bases and J by 2 bases, and 13 bases separated the two germline ends. Germline-derived CDR1 and CDR2 are MDHEN and SYDVKM. Here the CDR3 reads CASLWGNGNQPQHF. The CDR3 DNA sequence: TGTGCCAGCCTGTGGGGGAATGGCAATCAGCCCCAGCATTTT. Using reference TRBV28 and TRBJ1-5 for the parts outside the CDR3, the full variable domain is DVKVTQSSRYLVKRTGEKVFLECVQDMDHENMFWYRQDPGLGLRLIYFSYDVKMKEKGDIPEGYSVSREKKERFSLILESASTNQTSMYLCASLWGNGNQPQHFGDGTRLSIL.

This clone was counted a single time. The chain carries TRBV10-3 and TRBJ1-6, with 7 bases identical to TRBD1. The junction had 4 bases not matched to a gene; V was cut back by 4 bases and J by 7 bases. Germline V gene lookup returns CDR1 ENHRY and CDR2 SYGVKD. The CDR3 is made up of 14 amino acids. CDR3 sequence (DNA): TGTGCCATCAGTGGACAGGGACAAAATTCACCCCTCCACTTT. It specifies CAISGQGQNSPLHF.

The gene calls are TRBV2 and TRBJ2-7; D is unclear. The CDR3 consists of 12 residues. Germline lookup yields CDR1 SNHLY and CDR2 FYNNEI. V lost 6 bases, J lost 3 bases, and 9 bases lay in between. DNA of the CDR3: TGTGCCAGCAGGGACGGTTACTACGAGCAGTACTTC. It yields the protein CASRDGYYEQYF.

V and J are TRBV18 and TRBJ2-7; D call uncertain. The CDR3 is 14 amino acids. Trimming took 2 bases from V and 0 from J, leaving 8 bases between them. The germline gives CDR1 KGHSH, CDR2 LQKENI. The CDR3 nucleotides are TGTGCCAGCTCACCATCTCTACCCTCCTACGAGCAGTACTTC. Encoded protein: CASSPSLPSYEQYF.

About this clone itself: The germline gene is not matched at one end of the junction; a read error may be the cause. The V and J genes are TRBV2 and TRBJ1-4; unclear D gene. In germline, CDR1 is SNHLY, CDR2 FYNNEI. The CDR3 consists of 14 residues. The CDR3 DNA follows: TGTGCCAGCCGTGAGTCGGGCCAAGTTGAAAAACTGTTTTTT. Translated, it gives CASRESGQVEKLFF.

The chain joins TRBV29-1 to TRBJ2-7; D unclear. Trimming removed 4 bases from V and 4 bases from J, with 8 bases in between. Germline values: CDR1 SQVTM, CDR2 ANQGSEA. The CDR3 covers 11 residues. Here the CDR3 DNA reads TGCAGCGTTGGTCAGACATACGAGCAGTACTTC. Translated, it gives CSVGQTYEQYF.

The rearrangement uses TRBV27 and TRBJ2-2; TRBD1 is a possible D gene (6 bases). Per the germline V gene, CDR1 is MNHEY and CDR2 is SMNVEV (reference sequence). The length of the CDR3 is 15 residues. V gave up 2 bases and J gave up 4 bases, with 11 bases separating them. This chain's CDR3 is CASSLLGAGTGELFF. The CDR3 nucleotides are TGTGCCAGCAGTTTACTGGGGGCGGGCACCGGGGAGCTGTTTTTT.

V usage is TRBV7-2 and J usage is TRBJ2-1; 9 bases align to TRBD2. The CDR3 has 18 amino acids. The V and J ends lost 5 bases and 8 bases, in that order; junction bases with no gene match: 19. Germline loops: CDR1 SGHTA, CDR2 FQGNSA. CDR3 nucleotides: TGTGCCAGCAGCCCCTTGGAACGCTTAGCGGGAGCAGTCGATGAGCAGTTCTTC. Its protein is CASSPLERLAGAVDEQFF.

The chain has TRBV5-4 and TRBJ2-7; 11 bases are shared with TRBD1. V was pared by 4 bases and J by 7 bases, with 13 bases of the junction left unmatched. The CDR3 consists of 16 residues. CDR1 SGHNT and CDR2 YYREEE come from the germline V gene (reference sequence). In DNA form, the CDR3 reads TGTGCCAGCAGCCTGTTTGGGGACAGGGGGGGTCGGGAGCAGTACTTC. Its protein is CASSLFGDRGGREQYF.

The gene calls are TRBV6-5 and TRBJ1-2; perhaps TRBD1 as D (5 bases). The CDR3 loop spans 15 amino acids. V shed 7 bases and J shed 4 bases, with 19 bases lying between them. The V gene's germline CDR1 is MNHEY and CDR2 SVGAGI. CDR3 in DNA: TGTGCCAGCAAGGGGTGGGCTGAGGGTAGCTATGGCTACACCTTC. Translating gives CASKGWAEGSYGYTF.

The chain recombines TRBV5-1 with TRBJ1-2, with a weak D call TRBD1 (5 bases). Germline CDR1 and CDR2: SGHRS and YFSETQ. V was shortened by 5 bases and J by 6 bases, with 20 bases between the two germline ends. CDR3 length equals 15 residues. The CDR3 DNA is TGCGCCAGCAGTTTTCTTCAAGGGGAAATTGATGGCTACACCTTC. Protein: CASSFLQGEIDGYTF.